Listed below are T cell receptor beta chains from one sample, sequenced in a study of shared clonotypes between healthy human individuals. Data came from immunoSEQ multiplex PCR; TCRdb stores just in-frame clones and leaves some out. The sample has about 2,100,000 clones, roughly 91% seen once. Sample: naive CD8+ T cells from PBMCs. These receptors were obtained from a man aged 18-30 years in good health. Some clones in this sample may be carry-over from other donors' samples. CDR3s include the opening cysteine and the closing phenylalanine or tryptophan. A D gene is named only where the DNA matches it firmly. The size of a clone is reported for some rows only, either as once, few or many, or as a class for expanded clones.

clone_size j_call d_call v_call cdr3_aa cdr3_nt
NA TRBJ2-1 NA TRBV27 CASSPVLGRSYNEQFF TGTGCCAGCAGTCCCGTACTTGGAAGGTCATACAATGAGCAGTTCTTC
NA TRBJ2-1 NA TRBV25-1 CASSVALGEQFF TGTGCCAGCAGTGTTGCCCTTGGGGAGCAGTTCTTC
NA TRBJ2-1 TRBD2 TRBV9 CASSPHSGGRDLAEQFF TGTGCCAGCAGCCCCCACAGCGGGGGGAGGGATCTTGCTGAGCAGTTCTTC
NA TRBJ1-1 NA TRBV28 CASRITGGPMNTEAFF TGTGCCAGCAGAATCACGGGGGGCCCAATGAACACTGAAGCTTTCTTT
NA TRBJ1-5 NA TRBV4-2 CASSHGGELLNQPQHF TGTGCCAGCAGCCATGGGGGGGAGCTCCTCAATCAGCCCCAGCATTTT
NA TRBJ2-3 TRBD2 TRBV19 CASSAHQREGLTDTQYF TGTGCCAGTAGCGCCCACCAGCGGGAGGGCCTCACAGATACGCAGTATTTT
few TRBJ1-1 NA TRBV30 CAWTGYVENTEAFF TGTGCCTGGACGGGTTACGTGGAGAACACTGAAGCTTTCTTT
NA TRBJ2-7 NA TRBV7-8 CASSLERQVISYEQYF TGTGCCAGCAGCTTAGAGAGGCAGGTCATCTCCTACGAGCAGTACTTC
NA TRBJ2-7 NA TRBV5-5 CASSLVDEQYF TGTGCCAGCAGCTTGGTCGACGAGCAGTACTTC
NA TRBJ2-7 NA TRBV11-2 CASSPGPSYEQYF TGTGCCAGCAGTCCCGGGCCCTCCTACGAGCAGTACTTC
NA TRBJ1-2 TRBD1 TRBV13 CASSGDSGNYGYTF TGTGCCAGCAGCGGGGACAGCGGGAACTATGGCTACACCTTC
NA TRBJ1-3 NA TRBV29-1 CSVSSEDSGNTIYF TGCAGCGTTAGCTCGGAGGACTCTGGAAACACCATATATTTT
NA TRBJ1-1 NA TRBV27 CASSLSLTTEAFF TGTGCCAGCAGTTTATCCCTGACCACTGAAGCTTTCTTT
NA TRBJ2-7 TRBD2 TRBV28 CASSPGGNEQYF TGTGCCAGCAGCCCGGGGGGGAACGAGCAGTACTTC
NA TRBJ2-1 TRBD2 TRBV30 CAWSVPLLAEQFF TGTGCCTGGAGTGTCCCCCTACTAGCGGAGCAGTTCTTC
NA TRBJ2-1 TRBD2 TRBV7-3 CASSSASGRIHNEQFF TGTGCCAGCAGCTCCGCATCCGGGAGGATCCACAATGAGCAGTTCTTC
NA TRBJ2-3 TRBD2 TRBV4-3 CASSPRVGLAGTSTTDTQYF TGCGCCAGCAGCCCCCGGGTGGGACTAGCGGGGACCTCTACCACAGATACGCAGTATTTT
NA TRBJ2-1 NA TRBV4-3 CASSQLLFRDLRHENNEQFF TGCGCCAGCAGCCAGCTCTTATTCCGGGACTTGAGACACGAAAACAATGAGCAGTTCTTC
NA TRBJ2-1 NA TRBV19 CASSDGSYNEQFF TGTGCCAGTAGTGATGGCTCCTACAATGAGCAGTTCTTC
NA TRBJ2-3 NA TRBV14 CASSQGWREADDTQYF TGTGCCAGCAGCCAAGGGTGGCGAGAGGCAGATGATACGCAGTATTTT
NA TRBJ1-2 NA TRBV6-1 CASSERHENYGYTF TGTGCCAGCAGTGAACGCCACGAGAACTATGGCTACACCTTC
once TRBJ2-3 NA TRBV28 CASSPVGTTFTDTQYF TGTGCCAGCAGTCCCGTAGGGACAACCTTCACAGATACGCAGTATTTT
NA TRBJ2-4 TRBD1 TRBV27 CASRGQGLAKNIQYF TGTGCCAGCCGAGGACAGGGACTAGCCAAAAACATTCAGTACTTC
NA TRBJ2-7 NA TRBV4-3 CASSQDRPGIYEQYF TGCGCCAGCAGCCAAGATCGTCCAGGGATCTACGAGCAGTACTTC
NA TRBJ1-1 TRBD1 TRBV7-6 CASRAGTGSSVTEAFF TGTGCCAGCAGGGCCGGGACAGGGTCTTCGGTCACTGAAGCTTTCTTT
NA TRBJ2-2 NA TRBV11-3 CASSFWGSTGELFF TGTGCCAGCAGCTTTTGGGGGTCCACCGGGGAGCTGTTTTTT
NA TRBJ2-1 TRBD2 TRBV27 CASSPPVAGNNEQFF TGTGCCAGCAGCCCGCCCGTAGCGGGGAACAATGAGCAGTTCTTC
NA TRBJ2-1 TRBD1 TRBV4-1 CASSQGRDRGIDEQFF TGCGCCAGCAGCCAAGGACGGGACAGGGGAATCGATGAGCAGTTCTTC
NA TRBJ2-1 TRBD1 TRBV14 CASSHGTGIGYEQFF TGTGCCAGCAGCCATGGGACAGGGATTGGGTATGAGCAGTTCTTC
NA TRBJ1-1 NA TRBV9 CASSLRDGHTEAFF TGTGCCAGCAGCCTTCGGGACGGGCACACTGAAGCTTTCTTT
NA TRBJ1-1 NA TRBV23-1 CASSQPGGLNTEAFF TGCGCCAGCAGTCAACCAGGAGGACTGAACACTGAAGCTTTCTTT
NA TRBJ1-1 NA TRBV6-5 CASSYTTGGVDTEAFF TGTGCCAGCAGCTACACGACAGGTGGGGTGGACACTGAAGCTTTCTTT
NA TRBJ2-7 TRBD2 TRBV27 CASSYSPAGGIYEQYF TGTGCCAGCAGTTACTCCCCAGCGGGAGGGATATACGAGCAGTACTTC
NA TRBJ2-3 TRBD2 TRBV6-5 CASRRTRFGADTQYF TGTGCCAGCAGGCGGACTAGGTTTGGCGCAGATACGCAGTATTTT
NA TRBJ2-1 TRBD1 TRBV11-3 CASSIDRGLTYNEQFF TGTGCCAGCAGCATAGACAGGGGGCTGACCTACAATGAGCAGTTCTTC
few TRBJ1-1 NA TRBV6-5 CASSYSARNTEAFF TGTGCCAGCAGTTACTCGGCGAGGAACACTGAAGCTTTCTTT
NA TRBJ2-2 NA TRBV6-1 CASRPANTGELFF TGTGCCAGCAGGCCGGCGAACACCGGGGAGCTGTTTTTT
NA TRBJ1-4 NA TRBV28 CASRPGLEDEKLFF TGTGCCAGCAGACCCGGACTGGAAGATGAAAAACTGTTTTTT
NA TRBJ2-7 NA TRBV14 CASSPLDSFSYEQYF TGTGCCAGCAGCCCGTTGGACAGCTTCTCCTACGAGCAGTACTTC
NA TRBJ1-1 NA TRBV18 CASSPPAAAGEAFF TGTGCCAGCTCACCACCTGCGGCAGCTGGTGAAGCTTTCTTT
NA TRBJ2-7 NA TRBV27 CASKMGPTAAYEQYF TGTGCCAGCAAGATGGGGCCTACCGCGGCCTACGAGCAGTACTTC
once TRBJ2-6 NA TRBV4-1 CASSHTYPGANVLTF TGCGCCAGCAGCCATACTTACCCTGGGGCCAACGTCCTGACTTTC
NA TRBJ1-5 NA TRBV4-3 CASSQNWDNQPQHF TGCGCCAGCAGCCAGAACTGGGACAATCAGCCCCAGCATTTT
NA TRBJ2-4 NA TRBV11-2 CASSLERGSGNIQYF TGTGCCAGCAGCTTAGAGAGAGGGAGCGGAAACATTCAGTACTTC
NA TRBJ2-3 NA TRBV27 CASSLDDVGTQYF TGTGCCAGCAGTCTCGACGACGTCGGTACGCAGTATTTT
NA TRBJ2-5 TRBD2 TRBV11-2 CASSLGLAGLMETQYF TGTGCCAGCAGCTTAGGACTAGCGGGACTTATGGAGACCCAGTACTTC
NA TRBJ1-1 TRBD1 TRBV19 CASSMDRENTEAFF TGTGCCAGTAGTATGGACAGGGAGAACACTGAAGCTTTCTTT
NA TRBJ1-4 NA TRBV19 CASRGATNEKLFF TGTGCCAGCAGGGGAGCAACTAATGAAAAACTGTTTTTT
NA TRBJ1-4 NA TRBV7-8 CASSNLRTANEKLFF TGTGCCAGCAGCAACCTTAGGACAGCTAATGAAAAACTGTTTTTT
once TRBJ2-2 NA TRBV7-9 CASSPHSGRNTGELFF TGTGCCAGCAGCCCGCACAGCGGAAGGAACACCGGGGAGCTGTTTTTT
NA TRBJ2-1 TRBD2 TRBV6-6 CASSTLAVNNNEQFF TGTGCCAGCAGTACACTAGCGGTAAATAACAATGAGCAGTTCTTC
NA TRBJ2-1 NA TRBV6-1 CASSVGLNSYNEQFF TGTGCCAGCAGTGTCGGACTAAACTCCTACAATGAGCAGTTCTTC
NA TRBJ2-1 NA TRBV6-5 CASSYDSGGSYNEQFF TGTGCCAGCAGTTACGATAGCGGAGGCTCCTACAATGAGCAGTTCTTC